These 21 T cell receptor beta chains originate from one sample sequenced in a study of blood T cells in healthy people across ages. A J-beta primer mix and a sample-barcoded 5' primer were used in a second PCR of about 7 to 12 cycles. TCRdb redid the calling of the 5' RACE reads with MiXCR, one entry per CDR3 protein. The repertoire holds approximately 780,000 distinct CDR3 sequences, with about a quarter as singletons. This sample was also put to use in a study of T cells of mothers and their children.

Material: blood. These receptors came from a boy between 10 and 17 years old in good health.

The sample holds a few counts of this clonotype. The J gene is TRBJ1-3, the V gene TRBV9, with D perhaps matching TRBD1 (6 bases). The CDR3 totals 18 residues. V was pared by 4 bases and J by 0 bases, with 20 bases between. The germline CDR1 and CDR2 sequences are SGDLS and YYNGEE. CDR3 in amino acids: CASSPQGQGLSSGNTIYF. The DNA for the CDR3 is TGTGCCAGCAGCCCCCAGGGGCAGGGCCTTAGCTCTGGAAACACCATATATTTT.

J is TRBJ2-5 and V is TRBV20-1, with D perhaps being TRBD1 or TRBD2 (5 bases each). TRBJ2-1 explains the end of the DNA better; the J call may be wrong. CDR3 size: 19 residues. Per germline, CDR1 DFQATT and CDR2 SNEGSKA (reference sequence). The CDR3 DNA reads TGCAGTGCTAGACCGCCTGAGGGGTGGGCGGACCGGGCCTACAATGAGCAGTTCTTC. This sequence encodes CSARPPEGWADRAYNEQFF.

This clonotype was observed a handful of times. This chain links TRBV5-1 with TRBJ2-3, with D possibly TRBD1 on 5 matching bases. Looked up from germline, CDR1 is SGHRS and CDR2 is YFSETQ. The V end lost 1 base, the J end lost 4 bases, and 10 bases lay between the germline ends. The CDR3 length is 14 residues. CDR3 DNA sequence: TGCGCCAGCAGCTTGAATACAGGCGCAGATACGCAGTATTTT. Its translation: CASSLNTGADTQYF.

The chain is built from TRBV25-1 and TRBJ1-1, with unresolved D. Germline V gene data show CDR1 as MGHDK and CDR2 as SYGVNS. Deletions cut 8 bases from V and 3 bases from J, with 13 bases between. The CDR3 is 13 residues long. CDR3 in DNA: TGTGCCAGCGCCCAGGCAGTGGACACTGAAGCTTTCTTT. This gives the protein CASAQAVDTEAFF.

This clonotype is a singleton in its sample. The chain couples TRBV28 to TRBJ1-2; 7 bases agree with TRBD1. The CDR3 covers 16 residues. V lost 6 bases, J lost 5 bases, and 15 bases stayed unmatched. Germline V gives CDR1 MDHEN, CDR2 SYDVKM. The DNA for the CDR3 is TGTGCCAGCAGACCCTCCGAAAGGACAGGTGCTTATGGCTACACCTTC. It translates to CASRPSERTGAYGYTF.

The rearrangement joins TRBV6-5 to TRBJ1-2, with TRBD1 identical over 8 bases. There are 14 residues in the CDR3. The junction had 9 bases not matched to a gene; V was cut back by 6 bases and J by 6 bases. Germline V gene data show CDR1 as MNHEY and CDR2 as SVGAGI. CDR3 sequence: CASSPRTGTDGYTF. The CDR3 DNA reads as TGTGCCAGCAGCCCCAGGACAGGGACGGATGGCTACACCTTC.

Many counts were recorded for this clonotype. This chain links TRBV13 with TRBJ2-4; 8 nucleotides line up with TRBD1. The V and J ends lost 3 bases and 6 bases, in that order; junction bases with no gene match: 4. Germline lookup yields CDR1 PRHDT and CDR2 FYEKMQ (reference sequence). CDR3 length: 14 residues. The CDR3 loop reads CASSFGQGTNIQYF. CDR3 DNA: TGTGCCAGCAGCTTCGGACAGGGTACAAACATTCAGTACTTC.

The sample holds a few counts of this clonotype. The chain links TRBV5-1 to TRBJ1-6; D call uncertain. Germline CDR1 reads SGHRS; CDR2 reads YFSETQ. Trimming took 1 base from V and 7 from J, leaving 6 bases between them. CDR3 length: 13 amino acids. In DNA form, the CDR3 reads TGCGCCAGCAGCTTGTTGCAGAATTCACCCCTCCACTTT. This translates into CASSLLQNSPLHF.

This clonotype has just a few counts. V gene TRBV7-9 combines with J gene TRBJ1-5, with D tentatively TRBD1 (5 bases). Germline V lookup: CDR1 SEHNR, CDR2 FQNEAQ (reference sequence). CDR3 length equals 19 residues. V was trimmed by 3 bases and J by 0 bases, leaving 21 bases between them. The CDR3 loop reads CASSFSRGEGAISNQPQHF. For the CDR3, the DNA is TGTGCCAGCAGCTTTAGTCGGGGCGAGGGAGCCATTAGCAATCAGCCCCAGCATTTT.

This chain uses TRBV10-2 with TRBJ1-5, with D tentatively TRBD1 (5 bases). Trimming cost V 5 bases and J 5 bases, with 19 bases left between them. This CDR3 comprises 16 residues. CDR1 is WSHSY, CDR2 SAAADI, per germline. CDR3 loop: CASSLSTFWGDQPQHF. CDR3 nucleotides: TGCGCCAGCAGTTTATCAACCTTCTGGGGCGATCAGCCCCAGCATTTT.

This clonotype was seen more than once but under ten times. The chain joins TRBV27 to TRBJ2-1, with D perhaps TRBD2 (6 bases). With 5 bases removed from V and 0 bases from J, the gap between germline ends came to 26 bases. Germline V gene lookup returns CDR1 MNHEY and CDR2 SMNVEV (reference sequence). The CDR3 covers 20 residues. DNA for the CDR3: TGTGCCAGCAGTAGAAATCACCCTACCCGGAAGACTAGCTCCTACAATGAGCAGTTCTTC. Translated: CASSRNHPTRKTSSYNEQFF.

V usage is TRBV7-9 and J usage is TRBJ2-5; D is unclear. V dropped 0 bases and J dropped 11 bases, with 22 bases sitting between them. Per the germline V gene, CDR1 is SEHNR and CDR2 is FQNEAQ (reference sequence). The CDR3 covers 16 residues. CDR3 nucleotides: TGTGCCAGCAGCTTAGCGGGCGCAGGAGTCGCTATAGGGCAGTACTTC. Its protein is CASSLAGAGVAIGQYF.

A remark on this clonotype: Mismatch with germline at one junction end may stem from a read error. This sequence joins TRBV7-7 and TRBJ2-1; TRBD2 is a possible D gene (7 bases). This CDR3 is 14 amino acids long. The germline gives CDR1 SSHAT, CDR2 FNYEAQ (reference sequence). Written as DNA, the CDR3 is TGTGCTAGCAGCTTGGAGGGGGGGATCGATGAGCAGTTCTTC. Amino acids: CASSLEGGIDEQFF. Supplemented by reference TRBV7-7 and TRBJ2-1, the full variable domain reads GAGVSQSPRYKVTKRGQDVTLRCDPISSHATLYWYQQALGQGPEFLTYFNYEAQPDKSGLPSDRFSAERPEGSISTLTIQRTEQRDSAMYRCASSLEGGIDEQFFGPGTRLTVL.

The chain carries TRBV5-1 and TRBJ1-3, with D tentatively TRBD1 (6 bases). Looked up from germline, CDR1 is SGHRS and CDR2 is YFSETQ. V lost 4 bases, J lost 2 bases, and 13 bases lay in between. The CDR3 totals 15 residues. CDR3 DNA sequence: TGCGCCAGCAGCCTGACAGGTTTTCCTGGAAACACCATATATTTT. Protein sequence: CASSLTGFPGNTIYF.

The V and J genes are TRBV12-3 or TRBV12-4 and TRBJ1-6; D uncertain. This CDR3 is built from 15 residues. Trimming shortened V by 5 bases and J by 4 bases, and 12 bases separated the two germline ends. CDR3: CASSPRRSYNSPLHF. CDR3 coding DNA: TGTGCCAGCAGTCCAAGACGGAGTTATAATTCACCCCTCCACTTT.

To note about this clonotype: One end of the junction varies from germline; a read error may be responsible. The genes are TRBV19 and TRBJ1-5; D uncertain. CDR3 length: 13 amino acids. Germline CDR1 and CDR2: LNHDA and SQIVND (reference sequence). The CDR3 DNA reads TGTGCCAGCAGTAATGGTGGAAATCAGCCCCAGCATTTT. It translates to CASSNGGNQPQHF.

This chain uses TRBV7-8 with TRBJ2-6; 8 nucleotides align to TRBD1. The CDR3 extends over 18 amino acids. Looked up from germline, CDR1 is SGHVS and CDR2 is FQNEAQ. V was pared by 5 bases and J by 0 bases, with 9 bases of the junction left unmatched. CDR3 nucleotide sequence: TGTGCCAGCAGCAGCAGGGGGCGGGAAAGCTCTGGGGCCAACGTCCTGACTTTC. It codes for CASSSRGRESSGANVLTF.

This clonotype was seen only a few times. The chain has TRBV12-3 or TRBV12-4 and TRBJ1-1, with D perhaps TRBD1 (6 bases). The V end was cut by 7 bases, the J end by 1 base, with 16 bases between. The CDR3 runs 15 residues. As DNA, the CDR3 is TGTGCCAGCACCGGAGATGGACAGTGGAACACTGAAGCTTTCTTT. Its protein product is CASTGDGQWNTEAFF.

This clonotype was detected only a few times. Mismatch with germline at one junction end may stem from a read error. The genes are TRBV2 and TRBJ2-1; a weak D match, TRBD1 (5 bases). Germline-derived CDR1 and CDR2 are SNHLY and FYNNEI. The CDR3 runs 13 residues. The CDR3 nucleotides are TGTACCAGCACCAAGAGCAGGGACAATGAGCAGTTCTTC. Protein: CTSTKSRDNEQFF.

This clonotype has just a few counts. This chain joins TRBV29-1 and TRBJ2-7; possibly TRBD2 for D (6 bases). The germline V and J ends were trimmed by 1 base and 1 base, with 14 bases remaining between them. Germline loops: CDR1 SQVTM, CDR2 ANQGSEA. This CDR3 contains 15 residues. This chain's CDR3 is CSVEGSSGQSYEQYF. As DNA, the CDR3 is TGCAGCGTTGAAGGTAGTAGCGGCCAATCCTACGAGCAGTACTTC.

The chain is built from TRBV10-3 and TRBJ2-5, with 13 bases that match TRBD2. This CDR3 is built from 17 residues. Trimming cost V 6 bases and J 3 bases; bases outside gene matches: 10. CDR1 and CDR2 (germline): ENHRY, SYGVKD. CDR3 region: CAIRTGTSGDHKETQYF. As DNA, the CDR3 is TGTGCCATCAGAACCGGGACTAGCGGGGACCACAAAGAGACCCAGTACTTC.